This TCR beta chain was identified in a study of blood T cell repertoires in COVID-19. The CDR3 contains 15 residues. This clone was recorded a few times. Some clones are missing from TCRdb's copy, which holds only in-frame ones; the method was immunoSEQ multiplex PCR. The table has 150,000 to 200,000 clones, over 80% seen once. This rearrangement joins TRBV21-1 to TRBJ2-7; the D call of TRBD2 is as the table states it, not checked on the DNA. TRBV21-1 has pseudogene status. The source of this sequence is a man between 70 and 80 years old who had recovered from COVID-19. The specimen sequenced was peripheral blood. The CDR3 loop reads CASSSSRGSSYEQYF. The DNA for the CDR3 is TGTGCCAGCAGCTCCTCCCGGGGAAGCTCCTACGAGCAGTACTTC.